Each of the 27 T cell receptor beta chains below was sequenced from the same sample in a study of blood T cells in healthy people across ages. Sample-barcoded 5' priming and a J-beta primer mix drove a second PCR of about 7 to 11 cycles. Each CDR3 protein gets one entry after TCRdb re-called the 5' RACE reads with MiXCR. The table lists around 1,500,000 distinct CDR3 sequences, roughly 28% of them singletons, with approximately 7.7% in the top ten. Input material: blood. All receptors derive from a woman aged 25 to 39 in good health.

The V call is TRBV30, the J call TRBJ1-2; D not resolved. The V and J ends lost 3 bases and 4 bases respectively, with 15 bases between them. CDR1 is GTSNPN, CDR2 SVGIG, per germline (reference sequence). This CDR3 has 14 residues. The CDR3 loop is CAWSFNAVGYGYTF. The CDR3 DNA reads as TGTGCCTGGAGCTTTAACGCGGTTGGCTATGGCTACACCTTC.

In the case of this clonotype: This may come from a read error, since a much larger clone is one base off. The chain has TRBV5-1 and TRBJ2-4; 16 nucleotides line up with TRBD2. The V gene end was trimmed by 4 bases and the J gene end by 13 bases; junction bases not matched to a gene: 2. The germline gives CDR1 SGHRS, CDR2 YFSETQ. The length of the CDR3 is 13 residues. For the CDR3, the DNA is TGCGCCAGCAGCGCGGGACTAGCGGGGGGGCAGTACTTC. This codes for CASSAGLAGGQYF.

The chain combines TRBV7-9 with TRBJ1-1; TRBD1 matches at 7 bases. The CDR3 sequence is 12 residues long. Looked up from germline, CDR1 is SEHNR and CDR2 is FQNEAQ (reference sequence). Losses at the gene ends were 9 bases for V and 5 bases for J; bases not matched to a gene: 6. The CDR3 sequence: CASNRGETEAFF. The DNA for the CDR3 is TGTGCCAGTAACAGGGGAGAGACTGAAGCTTTCTTT. Full variable domain (missing parts from reference TRBV7-9 and TRBJ1-1): DTGVSQNPRHKITKRGQNVTFRCDPISEHNRLYWYRQTLGQGPEFLTYFQNEAQLEKSRLLSDRFSAERPKGSFSTLEIQRTEQGDSAMYLCASNRGETEAFFGQGTRLTVV.

The chain combines TRBV9 with TRBJ2-3, with D tentatively TRBD2 (5 bases). The length of the CDR3 is 14 residues. Germline loops: CDR1 SGDLS, CDR2 YYNGEE. V was clipped by 2 bases and J by 0 bases, with 7 bases between them. DNA for the CDR3: TGTGCCAGCAGCGTTGGGGAGAGCACAGATACGCAGTATTTT. Amino acids: CASSVGESTDTQYF. The full variable domain, completed using reference TRBV9 and TRBJ2-3, is DSGVTQTPKHLITATGQRVTLRCSPRSGDLSVYWYQQSLDQGLQFLIQYYNGEERAKGNILERFSAQQFPDLHSELNLSSLELGDSALYFCASSVGESTDTQYFGPGTRLTVL.

V usage is TRBV29-1 and J usage is TRBJ2-1; 14 positions match TRBD2. Germline V gives CDR1 SQVTM, CDR2 ANQGSEA. Unmatched junction bases numbered 6, after V lost 8 bases and J lost 6 bases. This CDR3 comprises 14 residues. The CDR3 here is CSTRLAGGPNEQFF. DNA of the CDR3: TGCAGCACGCGACTAGCGGGGGGGCCCAATGAGCAGTTCTTC.

This clonotype has a handful of counts. This rearrangement joins TRBV6-2 or TRBV6-3 to TRBJ2-7, with 8 positions matching TRBD1. The ends lost 4 bases at V and 1 base at J; junction bases unmatched: 6. From germline, CDR1 is MNHEY and CDR2 SVGEGT. The CDR3 has 15 residues. CDR3 nucleotide sequence: TGTGCCAGCAGTTCGACAGGGGCGGCGTCCTACGAGCAGTACTTC. It codes for CASSSTGAASYEQYF.

This clonotype was observed at least ten times. The chain combines TRBV29-1 with TRBJ2-1; D gene unclear. The V gene's germline CDR1 is SQVTM and CDR2 ANQGSEA. This CDR3 is built from 13 residues. Trimming removed 7 bases from V and 5 bases from J, with 15 bases in between. The CDR3 spells CSGRHGADNEQFF. CDR3 nucleotide sequence: TGCAGCGGAAGACACGGTGCGGACAATGAGCAGTTCTTC.

This chain connects TRBV29-1 to TRBJ1-5, with 11 bases fitting TRBD1. The trim removed 3 bases at V and 2 bases at J, leaving 18 bases unmatched. CDR1 SQVTM and CDR2 ANQGSEA come from the germline V gene. The CDR3 totals 20 residues. In DNA form, the CDR3 reads TGCAGCGTTGAGTGGGGACAGGGGGGCTCCGGCATATATGGCAATCAGCCCCAGCATTTT. Translating gives CSVEWGQGGSGIYGNQPQHF.

This clonotype has ten or more counts. The rearrangement uses TRBV12-3 or TRBV12-4 and TRBJ2-7; either TRBD1 or TRBD2 may fit D (6 bases each). V was trimmed by 7 bases and J by 4 bases, leaving 17 bases between them. This CDR3 comprises 14 residues. As DNA, the CDR3 is TGTGCCAGCAATCTGGGACTGGGGGCGTACGAGCAGTACTTC. Amino acids: CASNLGLGAYEQYF.

The chain links TRBV1 to TRBJ1-2. TRBV1 is described as a pseudogene. This CDR3 spans 12 amino acids. The CDR3 protein is CTSSQRVYGYTF. In DNA form, the CDR3 reads TGCACCAGCAGCCAACGGGTCTATGGCTACACCTTC.

This clonotype showed up just a few times. This sequence joins TRBV5-1 and TRBJ2-1; D is perhaps TRBD1 (6 bases). Germline V gene sequence: CDR1 SGHRS, CDR2 YFSETQ. The V end was cut by 3 bases, the J end by 6 bases, with 10 bases between. This CDR3 is built from 13 residues. CDR3 region: CASSYGQLNEQFF. The CDR3 coding sequence is TGCGCCAGCAGCTACGGACAGCTCAATGAGCAGTTCTTC.

This clonotype was picked up many times. V usage is TRBV7-7 and J usage is TRBJ2-7; 8 bases agree with TRBD2. V was clipped by 6 bases and J by 5 bases; unmatched bases: 6. Germline V gene data show CDR1 as SSHAT and CDR2 as FNYEAQ (reference sequence). The length of the CDR3 is 13 residues. CDR3 coding DNA: TGTGCCAGCAGTACCGGGAGGGGGGACGAGCAGTACTTC. It specifies CASSTGRGDEQYF. Supplemented by reference TRBV7-7 and TRBJ2-7, the full variable domain reads GAGVSQSPRYKVTKRGQDVTLRCDPISSHATLYWYQQALGQGPEFLTYFNYEAQPDKSGLPSDRFSAERPEGSISTLTIQRTEQRDSAMYRCASSTGRGDEQYFGPGTRLTVT.

This clonotype was observed at least ten times. This chain joins TRBV12-3 or TRBV12-4 and TRBJ2-5; D remains ambiguous. This CDR3 has 12 residues. The V end was cut by 5 bases, the J end by 5 bases, with 9 bases between. CDR3 residues: CASSRIGETQYF. CDR3 nucleotide sequence: TGTGCCAGCAGTCGGATTGGGGAGACCCAGTACTTC.

V and J are TRBV10-2 and TRBJ2-1; 7 nucleotides match TRBD1. With V trimmed by 4 bases and J by 5 bases, 5 bases remained unmatched. Germline-derived CDR1 and CDR2 are WSHSY and SAAADI. The CDR3 runs to 14 residues. CDR3 sequence reads: CASSAQGINNEQFF. Written as DNA, the CDR3 is TGCGCCAGCAGTGCACAGGGGATAAACAATGAGCAGTTCTTC.

Remarks on this clonotype: A much larger clone lies one base from this, so it may be a read error. The V and J genes are TRBV6-6 and TRBJ2-7, with D tentatively TRBD2 (5 bases). Germline V gives CDR1 MNHNY, CDR2 SVGAGI (reference sequence). The CDR3 sequence is 14 residues long. Here the CDR3 DNA reads TGTGCCAGCAGGTACTCGAACGGGAATTACGAGCAGTACTTC. The encoded protein is CASRYSNGNYEQYF.

The chain recombines TRBV29-1 with TRBJ2-3, with D hard to call. The V and J ends lost 7 bases and 3 bases respectively, with 17 bases between them. CDR1 is SQVTM and CDR2 is ANQGSEA in the germline V gene. The CDR3 extends over 14 amino acids. The CDR3 is CSEVPDPRTDTQYF. The DNA for the CDR3 is TGCAGCGAGGTCCCGGACCCAAGGACAGATACGCAGTATTTT.

This clonotype was seen repeatedly, ten times or more. The chain recombines TRBV10-3 with TRBJ2-1; D unresolved. V was cut by 2 bases and J by 0 bases, with 5 bases left in between. CDR1 and CDR2 from the germline V gene are ENHRY and SYGVKD. The CDR3 is 14 residues long. The CDR3 bases are TGTGCCATCAGTGAGGCACACTCCTACAATGAGCAGTTCTTC. It translates to CAISEAHSYNEQFF.

The table lists this clonotype with a count of one. The chain recombines TRBV12-2 with TRBJ2-1; the tabulated D call, TRBD1, remains unverified against the DNA. TRBV12-2 is listed as a pseudogene. CDR3 length: 16 residues. The DNA for the CDR3 is TGTGCAAGTCGCCCCCCGGGGCGCCCCTGGGACAATGAGCAGTTCTTC. It translates to CASRPPGRPWDNEQFF.

This clonotype occurred many times. The chain links TRBV12-3 or TRBV12-4 to TRBJ2-1; TRBD1 might be the D (6 bases). Trimming cost V 4 bases and J 0 bases, with 13 bases left between them. This CDR3 spans 16 amino acids. The CDR3 loop is CASSSRTAGSYNEQFF. CDR3 nucleotide sequence: TGTGCCAGCAGTTCCCGGACAGCCGGCTCCTACAATGAGCAGTTCTTC.

The sample holds many counts of this clonotype. This chain links TRBV12-3 or TRBV12-4 with TRBJ2-6; 7 bases are a match to TRBD1. V gave up 7 bases and J gave up 2 bases; unmatched junction bases: 14. The CDR3 is made up of 18 amino acids. Here the CDR3 reads CASTPKDRRNPGANVLTF. CDR3 sequence (DNA): TGTGCCAGCACTCCGAAGGACAGGAGGAATCCTGGGGCCAACGTCCTGACTTTC.

The chain uses TRBV28 and TRBJ2-3; the match to TRBD1 covers 10 bases. The CDR3 extends over 14 amino acids. From germline, CDR1 is MDHEN and CDR2 SYDVKM. Trimming cost V 6 bases and J 11 bases; bases outside gene matches: 11. The CDR3 DNA reads as TGTGCCAGCAGATCCGGGACAGGGGACGGTATGCAGTATTTT. The encoded protein is CASRSGTGDGMQYF.

This chain links TRBV10-3 with TRBJ2-3; D possibly matches TRBD1 or TRBD2 (5 bases each). V was shortened by 2 bases and J by 4 bases, with 13 bases between the two germline ends. CDR3 length: 15 residues. Germline V gene sequence: CDR1 ENHRY, CDR2 SYGVKD. CDR3 in amino acids: CAISERGADADTQYF. DNA for the CDR3: TGTGCCATCAGTGAGCGGGGCGCGGATGCAGATACGCAGTATTTT.

V usage is TRBV19 and J usage is TRBJ2-1; weak D call: TRBD2 (6 bases). The CDR3 sequence is 12 residues long. Germline V gene data show CDR1 as LNHDA and CDR2 as SQIVND (reference sequence). The germline V and J ends were trimmed by 5 bases and 12 bases, with 14 bases remaining between them. CDR3 nucleotides: TGTGCCAGTAGTCTTAGACCCGGGGGGCAGTTCTTC. It encodes CASSLRPGGQFF.

This clonotype was recorded once. A much larger clone differs from this one at a single base, so this may be a read error. The chain joins TRBV11-1 to TRBJ1-1; D might be TRBD1 (5 bases). Germline lookup yields CDR1 SGHAT and CDR2 FQDESV (reference sequence). V was shortened by 4 bases and J by 7 bases, with 16 bases between the two germline ends. CDR3 length: 14 residues. DNA for the CDR3: TGTGCCAGCAGCTGGGAAGGGACGTCCTTTGAAGCTTTCTTT. This gives the protein CASSWEGTSFEAFF.

The table lists this clonotype with a few counts. The chain employs TRBV10-3 and TRBJ2-5, with a possible D match to TRBD2 (5 bases). Germline lookup yields CDR1 ENHRY and CDR2 SYGVKD. CDR3 length: 13 amino acids. With 9 bases removed from V and 5 bases from J, the gap between germline ends came to 16 bases. CDR3 protein: CAIGGTGSETQYF. The CDR3 bases are TGTGCCATAGGAGGAACGGGGAGCGAGACCCAGTACTTC.

The chain carries TRBV5-1 and TRBJ2-5; D remains unclear. CDR3 length: 17 residues. V lost 4 bases to trimming and J lost 2 bases, with 21 bases between them. CDR1 and CDR2 from the germline V gene are SGHRS and YFSETQ. This CDR3 reads CASSQTPIDSGQETQYF. DNA for the CDR3: TGCGCCAGCAGCCAAACACCTATCGACTCCGGGCAAGAGACCCAGTACTTC.

The table lists this clonotype with a few counts. This chain connects TRBV5-1 to TRBJ1-4; no firm D call. Germline lookup yields CDR1 SGHRS and CDR2 YFSETQ. The CDR3 has 15 residues. The germline V and J ends were trimmed by 0 bases and 7 bases, with 13 bases remaining between them. The CDR3 DNA reads as TGCGCCAGCAGCTTGGCCAGCCGGGAGAGTGAAAAACTGTTTTTT. Protein product: CASSLASRESEKLFF.